The source of this T cell receptor (beta chain) is a study of OX40 agonist ivuxolimab in advanced cancers. Comment on this clone: Its antigen is still unknown.

Repertoires were generated with immunoSEQ multiplex PCR, while TCRdb's copy carries only in-frame clones and drops some. The sample has approximately 7,200 clones, around 74% seen once. Study outcomes and limitations: No antigen was identified for the clonally expanded peripheral T cells. Normalized expansion of T-cell clones was also low for some nonresponders. Circulating CD4+ and CD8+ T cells showed clonal expansion by week 6 at 0.1 to 3.0 mg/kg. Average numbers of expanded clones were greater in CD8+ T cells than in CD4+.

The CDR3 extends over 18 amino acids. Trimming at V came to 6 bases and at J to 0 bases, leaving 7 bases not matched to a gene. Per germline, CDR1 ENHRY and CDR2 SYGVKD. This chain connects TRBV10-3 to TRBJ2-6; TRBD2 aligns across 11 bases. The receptor was derived from an adult with an advanced solid tumor such as melanoma, head and neck, liver or kidney cancer. Sequenced here: CD4+ or CD8+ T cells sorted from blood, sampled in a trial of the OX40 agonist ivuxolimab. The CDR3 sequence is CAISSGTSGSSGANVLTF. The DNA of the CDR3 is TGTGCCATCAGCTCCGGGACTAGCGGAAGCTCTGGGGCCAACGTCCTGACTTTC.